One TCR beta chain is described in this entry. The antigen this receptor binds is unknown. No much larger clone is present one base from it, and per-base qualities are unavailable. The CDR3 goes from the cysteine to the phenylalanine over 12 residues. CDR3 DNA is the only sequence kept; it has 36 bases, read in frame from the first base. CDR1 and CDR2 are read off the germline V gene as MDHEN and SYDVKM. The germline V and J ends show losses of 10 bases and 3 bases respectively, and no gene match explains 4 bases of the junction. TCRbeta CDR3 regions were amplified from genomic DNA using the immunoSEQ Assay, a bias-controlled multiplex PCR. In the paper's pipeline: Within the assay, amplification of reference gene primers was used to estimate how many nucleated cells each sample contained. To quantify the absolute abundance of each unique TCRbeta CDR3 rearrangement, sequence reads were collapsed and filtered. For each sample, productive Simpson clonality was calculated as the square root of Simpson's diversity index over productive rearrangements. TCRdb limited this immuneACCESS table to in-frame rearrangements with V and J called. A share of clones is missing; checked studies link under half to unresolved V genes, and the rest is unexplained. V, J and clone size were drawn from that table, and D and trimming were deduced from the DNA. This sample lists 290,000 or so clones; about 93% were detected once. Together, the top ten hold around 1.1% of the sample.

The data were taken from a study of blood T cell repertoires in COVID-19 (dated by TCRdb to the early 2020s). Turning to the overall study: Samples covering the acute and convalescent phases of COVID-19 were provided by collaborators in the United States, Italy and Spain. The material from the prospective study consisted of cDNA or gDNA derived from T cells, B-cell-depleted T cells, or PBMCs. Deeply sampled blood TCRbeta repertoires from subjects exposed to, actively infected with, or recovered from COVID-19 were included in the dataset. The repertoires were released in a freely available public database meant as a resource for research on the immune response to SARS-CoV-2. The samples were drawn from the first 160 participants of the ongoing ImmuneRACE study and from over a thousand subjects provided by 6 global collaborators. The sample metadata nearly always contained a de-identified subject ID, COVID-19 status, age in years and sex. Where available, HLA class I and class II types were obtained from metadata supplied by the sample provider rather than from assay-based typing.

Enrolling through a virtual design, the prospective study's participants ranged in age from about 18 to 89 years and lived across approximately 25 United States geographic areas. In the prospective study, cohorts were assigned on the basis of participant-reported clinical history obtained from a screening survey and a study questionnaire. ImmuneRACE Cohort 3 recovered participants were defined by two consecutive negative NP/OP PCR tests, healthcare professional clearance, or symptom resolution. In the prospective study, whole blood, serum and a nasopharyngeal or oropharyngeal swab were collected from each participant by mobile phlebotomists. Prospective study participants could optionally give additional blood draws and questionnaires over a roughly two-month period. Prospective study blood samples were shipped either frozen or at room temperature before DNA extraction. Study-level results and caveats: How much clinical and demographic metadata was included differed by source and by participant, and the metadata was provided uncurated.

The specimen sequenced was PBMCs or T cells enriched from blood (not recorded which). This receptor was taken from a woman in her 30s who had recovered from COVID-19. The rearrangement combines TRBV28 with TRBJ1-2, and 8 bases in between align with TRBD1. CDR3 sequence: CATRQGYYGYTF. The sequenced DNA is TGTGCCACTCGACAGGGGTACTATGGCTACACCTTC.